These T cell receptor beta chains were read from a single sample in a study of blood T cells in healthy people across ages. TCRdb processed the 5' RACE reads anew with MiXCR; each CDR3 protein has one entry. This table has approximately 600,000 distinct CDR3 sequences, 58% appearing once. The material sequenced was blood. These TCRs come from a man between 60 and 70 years old in good health. The CDR3 runs from the conserved cysteine through the conserved F or W. A D gene is named only where the DNA matches it firmly. Clone sizes are given selectively: once, few, many, or a class where the clone is expanded.

v_gene	d_gene	j_gene	len	abundance	CDR3aa	CDR3nt
TRBV6-5	TRBD1	TRBJ2-4	11	-	CASGQGGGQYF	TGTGCCAGCGGACAGGGTGGCGGGCAGTACTTC
TRBV20-1	TRBD1	TRBJ1-1	15	-	CSARDRGKRVTEAFF	TGCAGTGCTAGAGACAGGGGGAAACGTGTAACTGAAGCTTTCTTT
TRBV24-1	-	TRBJ1-2	10	once	CATRVCGYTF	TGTGCCACCAGGGTCTGTGGCTACACCTTC
TRBV9	-	TRBJ2-5	14	-	CASSVGWAQETQYF	TGTGCCAGCAGCGTAGGCTGGGCCCAAGAGACCCAGTACTTC
TRBV20-1	-	TRBJ2-3	14	-	CSAMQGFSTDTQYF	TGCAGTGCTATGCAGGGGTTTAGCACAGATACGCAGTATTTT
TRBV7-2	TRBD2	TRBJ2-3	16	-	CASSEASGGLGDTQYF	TGTGCCAGCAGCGAAGCCAGCGGGGGCCTCGGGGATACGCAGTATTTT
TRBV10-3	-	TRBJ1-2	11	few	CAIMGVVGYTF	TGTGCCATCATGGGGGTCGTCGGCTACACCTTC
TRBV29-1	-	TRBJ1-2	14	-	CSVEYASRGYGYTF	TGCAGCGTTGAGTACGCGAGCAGGGGCTATGGCTACACCTTC
TRBV6-5	-	TRBJ2-3	13	-	CASAGSGKDTQYF	TGTGCCAGCGCGGGGTCCGGGAAAGATACGCAGTATTTT
TRBV6-5	TRBD1	TRBJ2-7	13	-	CASRRQGAYEQYF	TGTGCCAGCCGTAGACAGGGGGCCTACGAGCAGTACTTC
TRBV24-1	-	TRBJ2-5	16	once	CATSDSLGGNQETQYF	TGTGCCACCAGTGATTCCCTCGGGGGAAACCAAGAGACCCAGTACTTC
TRBV13	-	TRBJ2-5	16	-	CASSLAGRARQETQYF	TGTGCCAGCAGCTTAGCTGGCAGGGCACGACAAGAGACCCAGTACTTC
TRBV6-1	-	TRBJ2-2	15	-	CASREGPANTGELFF	TGTGCCAGCAGGGAGGGACCCGCGAACACCGGGGAGCTGTTTTTT
TRBV20-1	TRBD2	TRBJ2-1	16	-	CSARARTSGGNNEQFF	TGCAGTGCTAGAGCACGGACTAGCGGGGGGAACAATGAGCAGTTCTTC
TRBV28	-	TRBJ1-5	13	many	CASSFSSNQPQHF	TGTGCCAGCAGTTTTAGCAGCAATCAGCCCCAGCATTTT
TRBV20-1	-	TRBJ2-1	19	once	CSARPLFASGSDSYNEQFF	TGCAGTGCTAGACCCCTATTCGCTTCCGGGTCTGACTCCTACAATGAGCAGTTCTTC
TRBV6-1	-	TRBJ2-5	14	-	CASSPHNPQETQYF	TGTGCCAGCAGTCCTCACAACCCCCAAGAGACCCAGTACTTC
TRBV6-6	-	TRBJ1-2	15	-	CASSYSGDVNYGYTF	TGTGCCAGCAGTTACTCGGGGGACGTTAACTATGGCTACACCTTC
TRBV20-1	-	TRBJ1-1	13	-	CSARGHLNTEAFF	TGCAGTGCCAGAGGGCACCTGAACACTGAAGCTTTCTTT
TRBV20-1	TRBD1	TRBJ1-5	15	-	CSAPAPGGSNQPQHF	TGCAGTGCTCCAGCCCCAGGGGGTAGCAATCAGCCCCAGCATTTT
TRBV10-3	-	TRBJ2-1	11	-	CAIRENNEQFF	TGTGCCATCAGGGAGAACAATGAGCAGTTCTTC
TRBV21-1	-	TRBJ1-1	12	once	CPRLLGATEAFF	TGTCCCCGACTCTTAGGGGCCACTGAAGCTTTCTTT
TRBV6-1	-	TRBJ2-5	16	few	CASSVLSAGGGETQYF	TGTGCCAGCAGTGTTTTATCGGCCGGGGGAGGCGAGACCCAGTACTTC